This TCR beta chain was found in a study of spatial heterogeneity in lung cancer. Findings and limits, study-wide: In blood, ubiquitous expanded tumor TCRs appeared more at resection than follow-up.

Time point denoted: sample taken at primary tumor resection. Tumor, nontumor lung or frozen PBMC supplied whole RNA, sequenced without sorting. Untreated early-stage non-small cell lung cancer patients, about 70 in total, were the donors. Every individual TCR cDNA molecule carried its own unique molecular identifier, which allowed correction of PCR and sequencing errors. TCRdb passed the 5' RACE reads through MiXCR, listing each CDR3 protein once. Of tens of thousands of distinct CDR3 sequences detected, about 12% appear once; the ten largest clones hold around 4.3%. This clonotype was counted many times. Antigen specificity is unknown. V shed 10 bases, J shed 3 bases, and the junction held 13 bases outside the gene matches. The CDR3 loop spans 15 amino acids. CDR1 LNHDA and CDR2 SQIVND come from the germline V gene (reference sequence).

The gene calls are TRBV19 and TRBJ1-2; TRBD1 agrees at 8 bases. The receptor comes from a male donor with early-stage non-small cell lung cancer. This sample comprised PBMCs, obtained at surgery. Written as DNA, the CDR3 is TGTGCCACCCTCACCCGGGGACAGGCCTACTATGGCTACACCTTC. It translates to CATLTRGQAYYGYTF.